Presented here are 5 T cell receptor beta chains from one specimen sequenced in a study of T-cell reconstitution after alpha-beta-depleted transplantation in children. A TCRbeta library incorporating unique molecular identifiers was prepared. TCRdb independently ran MiXCR on the PCR reads; one entry per CDR3 protein. There are about 300,000 distinct CDR3 sequences in the sample; 10% occur only once, and roughly 7.1% lies in the top ten. Specimen: PBMCs, collected before TCRalphabeta/CD19-depleted stem cell transplant. The source is a boy under three years old with acute myeloid leukemia, due to receive a stem cell transplant.

This clonotype was detected a few times. This chain joins TRBV7-2 and TRBJ2-7; 7 bases match TRBD1. Germline CDR1 is SGHTA and CDR2 is FQGNSA. CDR3 size: 15 residues. The junction had 9 bases not matched to a gene; V was cut back by 5 bases and J by 2 bases. As DNA, the CDR3 is TGTGCCAGCAGCGCATTGACAGGGAGCACCTACGAGCAGTACTTC. This gives the protein CASSALTGSTYEQYF.

This clonotype was counted ten times or more. This rearrangement joins TRBV7-3 to TRBJ2-1; D possibly corresponds to TRBD1 (6 bases). Trimming took off 1 base at V and 0 bases at J, with 7 bases between the two ends. Germline CDR1 is SGHTA and CDR2 is FQGTGA. This CDR3 is built from 15 residues. DNA of the CDR3: TGTGCCAGCAGCTTAAGGGACAACTCCTACAATGAGCAGTTCTTC. Its protein is CASSLRDNSYNEQFF.

The chain uses TRBV15 and TRBJ1-5; weak D call: TRBD1 (6 bases). The germline CDR1 and CDR2 sequences are LNHNV and YYDKDF (reference sequence). V shed 0 bases and J shed 0 bases, with 9 bases lying between them. This CDR3 has 16 amino acids. The CDR3 loop is CATSRDRGGSNQPQHF. CDR3 nucleotides: TGTGCCACCAGCAGAGACAGGGGCGGTAGCAATCAGCCCCAGCATTTT. The full variable domain, with the rest looked up from reference TRBV15 and TRBJ1-5, is DAMVIQNPRYQVTQFGKPVTLSCSQTLNHNVMYWYQQKSSQAPKLLFHYYDKDFNNEADTPDNFQSRRPNTSFCFLDIRSPGLGDTAMYLCATSRDRGGSNQPQHFGDGTRLSIL.

This clonotype was observed a few times. The rearrangement links TRBV12-3 or TRBV12-4 to TRBJ1-2; 9 bases are a match to TRBD1. V shed 6 bases, J shed 9 bases, and the junction held 8 bases outside the gene matches. This CDR3 region has 13 residues. CDR3 DNA: TGTGCCAGCAGACCGGGACAGGGTCAGCGCTACACCTTC. Translation: CASRPGQGQRYTF.

This chain uses TRBV6-2 or TRBV6-3 with TRBJ2-1; the match to TRBD2 covers 8 bases. Germline CDR1 MNHEY, CDR2 SVGEGT. V lost 2 bases, J lost 1 base, and 16 bases stayed unmatched. There are 20 residues in the CDR3. This CDR3 reads CASSYAFRGPRGGSYNEQFF. The CDR3 bases are TGTGCCAGCAGTTACGCATTCCGGGGACCCCGGGGGGGATCCTACAATGAGCAGTTCTTC.